This T cell receptor (beta chain) derives from a study of blood T cell repertoires in COVID-19. The germline CDR1 and CDR2 sequences are SGHRS and YFSETQ. The V end lost 1 base, the J end lost 2 bases, and 9 bases lay between the germline ends. The CDR3 sequence is 14 residues long. Produced via immunoSEQ multiplex PCR; TCRdb's table is partial and in-frame only. The table includes 300,000 or so clones, 75% to 90% detected once. Sequenced: peripheral blood. The clonotype was recovered from a woman in her 30s with COVID-19, enrolled during active disease. The chain links TRBV5-1 to TRBJ2-5, with a possible D match to TRBD1 (6 bases). The CDR3 nucleotides are TGCGCCAGCAGCTTGCCCGGACAGCAAGAGACCCAGTACTTC. Its protein is CASSLPGQQETQYF.